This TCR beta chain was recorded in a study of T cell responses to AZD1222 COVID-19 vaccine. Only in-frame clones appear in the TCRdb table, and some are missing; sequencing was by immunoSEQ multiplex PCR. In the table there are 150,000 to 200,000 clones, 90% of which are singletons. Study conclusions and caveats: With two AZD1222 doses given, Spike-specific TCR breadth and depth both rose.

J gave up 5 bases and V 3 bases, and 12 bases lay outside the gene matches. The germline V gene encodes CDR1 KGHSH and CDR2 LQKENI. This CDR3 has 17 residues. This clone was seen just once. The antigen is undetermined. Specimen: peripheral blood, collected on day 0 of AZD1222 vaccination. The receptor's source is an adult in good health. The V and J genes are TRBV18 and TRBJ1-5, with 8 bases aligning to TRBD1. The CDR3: CASSPQRRGTGYQPQHF. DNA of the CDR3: TGTGCCAGCTCACCCCAACGTCGCGGGACAGGTTATCAGCCCCAGCATTTT. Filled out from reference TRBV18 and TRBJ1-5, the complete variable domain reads NAGVMQNPRHLVRRRGQEARLRCSPMKGHSHVYWYRQLPEEGLKFMVYLQKENIIDESGMPKERFSAEFPKEGPSILRIQQVVRGDSAAYFCASSPQRRGTGYQPQHFGDGTRLSIL.